This T cell receptor (beta chain) came from a study of shared clonotypes between healthy human individuals. General study results and limits: Even with large depth, rarefaction showed that sorted-subset sequencing was incomplete. Four donors held about 5% of naive CD4 clonotypes in common.

With respect to this clone: Its antigen is currently unknown.

The table came from immunoSEQ multiplex PCR; TCRdb's copy has only in-frame clones and leaves some out. This table has some 2,500,000 clones, roughly 93% appearing once. CDR3 length: 16 amino acids. Trimming at V came to 5 bases and at J to 5 bases, leaving 14 bases not matched to a gene. The germline V gene encodes CDR1 SGHTA and CDR2 FQGNSA. V and J are TRBV7-2 and TRBJ1-2; 7 positions agree with TRBD1. The sample taken for sequencing was naive CD4+ T cells from PBMCs. Stated subset: CD45RA+ positively selected. The origin of this receptor is a man between 18 and 29 years old in good health. Some clones in this sample may be carry-over from other donors' samples. This chain's CDR3 is CASSHKSGTALYGYTF. The CDR3 DNA sequence: TGTGCCAGCAGCCATAAGTCAGGGACAGCGCTATATGGCTACACCTTC. Based on the CDR3 plus reference TRBV7-2 and TRBJ1-2, the full variable domain is GAGVSQSPSNKVTEKGKDVELRCDPISGHTALYWYRQSLGQGLEFLIYFQGNSAPDKSGLPSDRFSAERTGGSVSTLTIQRTQQEDSAVYLCASSHKSGTALYGYTFGSGTRLTVV.